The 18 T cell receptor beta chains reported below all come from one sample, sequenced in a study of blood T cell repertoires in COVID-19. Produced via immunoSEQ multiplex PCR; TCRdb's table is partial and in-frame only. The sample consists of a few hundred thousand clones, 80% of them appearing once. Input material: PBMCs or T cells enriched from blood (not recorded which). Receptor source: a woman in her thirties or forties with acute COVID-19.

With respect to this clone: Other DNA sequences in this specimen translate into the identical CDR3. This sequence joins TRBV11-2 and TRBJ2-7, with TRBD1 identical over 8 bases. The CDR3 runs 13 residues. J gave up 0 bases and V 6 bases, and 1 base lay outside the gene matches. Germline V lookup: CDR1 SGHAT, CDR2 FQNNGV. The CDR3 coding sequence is TGTGCCAGCAGAGGGACAGGCTCCTACGAGCAGTACTTC. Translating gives CASRGTGSYEQYF.

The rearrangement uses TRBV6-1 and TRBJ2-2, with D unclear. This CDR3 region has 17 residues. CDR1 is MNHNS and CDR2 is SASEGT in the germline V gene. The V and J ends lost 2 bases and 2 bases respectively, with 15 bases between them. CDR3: CASSEFMWASNTGELFF. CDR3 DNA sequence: TGTGCCAGCAGTGAATTTATGTGGGCCAGCAACACCGGGGAGCTGTTTTTT.

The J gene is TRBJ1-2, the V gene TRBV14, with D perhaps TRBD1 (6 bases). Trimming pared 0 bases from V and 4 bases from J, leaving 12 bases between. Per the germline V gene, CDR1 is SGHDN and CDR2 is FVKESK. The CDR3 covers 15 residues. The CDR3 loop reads CASSQDLSRGYGYTF. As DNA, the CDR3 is TGTGCCAGCAGCCAAGATTTGTCCAGGGGCTATGGCTACACCTTC.

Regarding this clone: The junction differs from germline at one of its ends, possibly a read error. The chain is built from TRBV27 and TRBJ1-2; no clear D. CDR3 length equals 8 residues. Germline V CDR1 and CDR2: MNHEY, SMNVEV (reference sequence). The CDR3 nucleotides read TGTGCCAGCAGTTTCCCTTTTTTC. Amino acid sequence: CASSFPFF.

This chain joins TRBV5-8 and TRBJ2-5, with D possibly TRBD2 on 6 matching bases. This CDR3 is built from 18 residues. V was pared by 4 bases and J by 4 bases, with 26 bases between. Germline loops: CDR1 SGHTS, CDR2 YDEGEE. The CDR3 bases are TGTGCCAGCAGCGACAATCACCGGGACTTCCGAATGGTAGAGACCCAGTACTTC. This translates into CASSDNHRDFRMVETQYF.

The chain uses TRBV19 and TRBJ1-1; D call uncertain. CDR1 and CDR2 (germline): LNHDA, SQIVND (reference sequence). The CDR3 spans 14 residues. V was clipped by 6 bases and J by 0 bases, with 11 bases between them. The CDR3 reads CASRPTSLNTEAFF. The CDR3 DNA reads TGTGCCAGTAGGCCAACTTCCTTGAACACTGAAGCTTTCTTT.

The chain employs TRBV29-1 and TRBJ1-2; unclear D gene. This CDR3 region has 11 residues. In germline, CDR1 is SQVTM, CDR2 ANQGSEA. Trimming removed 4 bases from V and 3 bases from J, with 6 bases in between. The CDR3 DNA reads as TGCAGCGTTGGTACAGACTATGGCTACACCTTC. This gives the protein CSVGTDYGYTF.

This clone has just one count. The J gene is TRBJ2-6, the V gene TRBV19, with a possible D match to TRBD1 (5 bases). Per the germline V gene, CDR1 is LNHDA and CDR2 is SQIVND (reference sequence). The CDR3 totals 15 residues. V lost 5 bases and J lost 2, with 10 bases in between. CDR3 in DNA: TGTGCCAGTAGTGACAGACTCCCTGGGGCCAACGTCCTGACTTTC. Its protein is CASSDRLPGANVLTF.

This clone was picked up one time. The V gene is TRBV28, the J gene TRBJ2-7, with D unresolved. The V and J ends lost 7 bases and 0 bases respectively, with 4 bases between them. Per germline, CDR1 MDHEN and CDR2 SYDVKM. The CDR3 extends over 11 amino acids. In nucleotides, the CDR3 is TGTGCCAGCACCTTCTCCTACGAGCAGTACTTC. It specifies CASTFSYEQYF.

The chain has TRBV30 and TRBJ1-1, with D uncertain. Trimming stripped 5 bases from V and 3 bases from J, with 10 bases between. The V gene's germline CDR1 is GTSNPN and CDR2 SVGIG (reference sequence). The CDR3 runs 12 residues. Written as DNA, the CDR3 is TGTGCCTGGGGGGTAGTGGACACTGAAGCTTTCTTT. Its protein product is CAWGVVDTEAFF.

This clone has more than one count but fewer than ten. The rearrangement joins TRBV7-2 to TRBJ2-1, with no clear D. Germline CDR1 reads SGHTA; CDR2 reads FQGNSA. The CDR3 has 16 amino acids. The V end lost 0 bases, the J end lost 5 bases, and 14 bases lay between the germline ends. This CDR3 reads CASSLAAARTNNEQFF. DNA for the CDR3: TGTGCCAGCAGCTTAGCGGCGGCTCGAACTAACAATGAGCAGTTCTTC.

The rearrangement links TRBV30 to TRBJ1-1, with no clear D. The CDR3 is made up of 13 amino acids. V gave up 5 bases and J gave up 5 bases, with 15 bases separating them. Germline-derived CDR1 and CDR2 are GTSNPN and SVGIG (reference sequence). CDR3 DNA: TGTGCCTGGGGGAGGTCGGCTGGTACTGAAGCTTTCTTT. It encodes CAWGRSAGTEAFF.

The CDR3 nucleotides are TGTGCCAGCAGTCCCCGGACAGGGCAGAACACTGAAGCTTTCTTT. Translated, it gives CASSPRTGQNTEAFF. This chain links TRBV28 with TRBJ1-1, with 8 bases lining up with TRBD1. Losses at the gene ends were 5 bases for V and 1 base for J; bases not matched to a gene: 6. This CDR3 has 15 residues. Germline CDR1 and CDR2: MDHEN and SYDVKM.

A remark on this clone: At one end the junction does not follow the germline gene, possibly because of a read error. In DNA form, the CDR3 reads TGTGCTAGCAGCTTAGAGACTAGCGGGGGTCAAGAGACCCAGTACTTC. This codes for CASSLETSGGQETQYF. This chain links TRBV7-7 with TRBJ2-5; 12 positions agree with TRBD2. This CDR3 contains 16 residues. Per the germline V gene, CDR1 is SSHAT and CDR2 is FNYEAQ (reference sequence).

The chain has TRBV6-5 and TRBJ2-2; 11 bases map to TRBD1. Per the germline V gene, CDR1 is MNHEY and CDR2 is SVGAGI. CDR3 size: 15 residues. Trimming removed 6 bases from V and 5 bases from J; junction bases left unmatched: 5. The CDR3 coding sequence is TGTGCCAGCAGGACCGGGACAGGGGGGACCGGGGAGCTGTTTTTT. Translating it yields CASRTGTGGTGELFF.

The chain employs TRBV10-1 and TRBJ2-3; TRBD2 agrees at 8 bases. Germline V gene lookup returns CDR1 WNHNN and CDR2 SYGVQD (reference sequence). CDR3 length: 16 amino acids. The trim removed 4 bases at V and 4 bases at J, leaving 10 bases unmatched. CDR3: CASSARQRGGPDTQYF. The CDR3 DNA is TGCGCCAGCAGTGCGCGACAACGGGGGGGACCAGATACGCAGTATTTT.

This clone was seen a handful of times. CDR3 nucleotide sequence: TGCGCCAGCAGCTTAAGCGGTAACTATGGCTACACCTTC. It is translated as CASSLSGNYGYTF. This chain uses TRBV5-1 with TRBJ1-2; D is ambiguous. The germline V gene encodes CDR1 SGHRS and CDR2 YFSETQ. The CDR3 loop spans 13 amino acids. V gave up 2 bases and J gave up 1 base, with 6 bases separating them.

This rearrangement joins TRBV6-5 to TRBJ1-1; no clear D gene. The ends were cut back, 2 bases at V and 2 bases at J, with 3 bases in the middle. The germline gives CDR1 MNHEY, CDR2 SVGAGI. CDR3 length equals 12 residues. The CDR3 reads CASSYPNTEAFF. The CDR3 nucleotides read TGTGCCAGCAGTTACCCAAACACTGAAGCTTTCTTT.